This T cell receptor (beta chain) was profiled in a study of OX40 agonist ivuxolimab in advanced cancers. Whole-study context: Checkpoint inhibitors had been given previously to 40% of patients. General study findings and limits: The study observed clonal expansion of CD4+ and CD8+ blood T cells by week 6 at 0.1 to 3.0 mg/kg. Those patients achieving a partial response at 0.1-3.0 mg/kg showed among the lowest clonal expansion. Averaged across samples, CD8+ T cells carried more expanded clones than CD4+ did.

Germline values: CDR1 ENHRY, CDR2 SYGVKD. V was clipped by 3 bases and J by 6 bases; unmatched bases: 10. The CDR3 is made up of 15 amino acids. Sequencing used immunoSEQ multiplex PCR; TCRdb keeps in-frame clones, though not all of them. The data hold more than 55,000 clones, with about 90% observed a single time. About this clone itself: What it recognizes is unknown.

V gene TRBV10-3 combines with J gene TRBJ1-2, with 7 bases that match TRBD1. The sequencing here drew on CD4+ or CD8+ T cells sorted from blood, taken in a trial of the OX40 agonist ivuxolimab. This clonotype was obtained from an adult with an advanced solid tumor such as melanoma, head and neck, liver or kidney cancer. Here the CDR3 DNA reads TGTGCCATCAGTGACGGAATGGGACAGACTGATGGCTACACCTTC. It specifies CAISDGMGQTDGYTF.